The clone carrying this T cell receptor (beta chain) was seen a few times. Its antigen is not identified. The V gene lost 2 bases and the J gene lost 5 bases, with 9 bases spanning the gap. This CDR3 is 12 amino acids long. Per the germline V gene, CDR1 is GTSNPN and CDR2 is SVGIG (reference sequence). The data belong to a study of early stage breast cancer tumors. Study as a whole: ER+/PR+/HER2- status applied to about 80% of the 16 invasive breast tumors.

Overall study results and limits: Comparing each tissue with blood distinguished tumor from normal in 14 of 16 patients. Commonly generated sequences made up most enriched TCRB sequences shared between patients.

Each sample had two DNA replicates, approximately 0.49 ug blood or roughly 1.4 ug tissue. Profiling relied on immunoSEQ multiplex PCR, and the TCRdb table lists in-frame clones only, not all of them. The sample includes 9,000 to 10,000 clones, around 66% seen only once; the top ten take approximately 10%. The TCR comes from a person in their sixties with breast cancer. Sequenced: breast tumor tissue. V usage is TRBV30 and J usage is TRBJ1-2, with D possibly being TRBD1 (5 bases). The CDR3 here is CAWSRTSYGYTF. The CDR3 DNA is TGTGCCTGGAGTAGGACAAGTTATGGCTACACCTTC.